The next 17 T cell receptor beta chains were all read from a single sample in a study of blood T cell repertoires in COVID-19. Here immunoSEQ multiplex PCR was the method, and the copy in TCRdb shows in-frame clones only, minus some. The table shows about 120,000 clones, with approximately 80% occurring only once. The sequenced sample consisted of peripheral blood. The receptors were sampled from a man between 65 and 85 years old with acute or convalescent COVID-19.

The chain employs TRBV7-2 and TRBJ2-5; 8 bases match TRBD2. The CDR3 is 15 amino acids. Germline V CDR1 and CDR2: SGHTA, FQGNSA. Trimming took 1 base from V and 4 from J; bases not matched to a gene: 5. As DNA, the CDR3 is TGTGCCAGCAGCTTAGATAGCGGGGTCGGAGAGACCCAGTACTTC. It translates to CASSLDSGVGETQYF.

V and J are TRBV7-3 and TRBJ2-4; D perhaps matches TRBD2 (7 bases). In germline, CDR1 is SGHTA, CDR2 FQGTGA. The germline V and J ends were trimmed by 6 bases and 0 bases, with 18 bases remaining between them. CDR3 length: 17 amino acids. The CDR3 sequence: CASSPGGLGLAKNIQYF. CDR3 DNA: TGTGCCAGCAGTCCCGGGGGGCTTGGCCTAGCCAAAAACATTCAGTACTTC.

The chain employs TRBV20-1 and TRBJ2-7, with D possibly being TRBD2 (6 bases). The germline V gene encodes CDR1 DFQATT and CDR2 SNEGSKA (reference sequence). The CDR3 runs 11 residues. V was cut by 4 bases and J by 3 bases, with 7 bases left in between. The CDR3 sequence: CSAKEGYEQYF. The CDR3 region has the DNA TGCAGTGCTAAGGAGGGCTACGAGCAGTACTTC.

This sequence joins TRBV15 and TRBJ1-3; D remains ambiguous. V was cut by 0 bases and J by 0 bases, with 9 bases left in between. The CDR3 is 16 residues long. CDR1 and CDR2 from the germline V gene are LNHNV and YYDKDF (reference sequence). CDR3 sequence reads: CATSREGSFSGNTIYF. The CDR3 nucleotides read TGTGCCACCAGCAGAGAGGGGAGCTTCTCTGGAAACACCATATATTTT. Together with reference TRBV15 and TRBJ1-3, the CDR3 gives the full variable domain: DAMVIQNPRYQVTQFGKPVTLSCSQTLNHNVMYWYQQKSSQAPKLLFHYYDKDFNNEADTPDNFQSRRPNTSFCFLDIRSPGLGDTAMYLCATSREGSFSGNTIYFGEGSWLTVV.

The chain joins TRBV28 to TRBJ1-2; D call uncertain. CDR3 length: 11 amino acids. Germline CDR1 MDHEN, CDR2 SYDVKM. Trimming shortened V by 5 bases and J by 1 base, and 2 bases separated the two germline ends. The CDR3 reads CASSLNYGYTF. CDR3 sequence (DNA): TGTGCCAGCAGTCTTAACTATGGCTACACCTTC.

The chain links TRBV28 to TRBJ1-5, with 9 nucleotides matching TRBD1. The CDR3 is 15 amino acids. Germline CDR1 reads MDHEN; CDR2 reads SYDVKM. V lost 5 bases to trimming and J lost 1 base; unmatched junction nucleotides: 3. CDR3 in amino acids: CASSRGTGSNQPQHF. The CDR3, as DNA: TGTGCCAGCAGTCGAGGGACAGGGAGCAATCAGCCCCAGCATTTT. The variable domain in full, with the rest retrieved from reference TRBV28 and TRBJ1-5, is DVKVTQSSRYLVKRTGEKVFLECVQDMDHENMFWYRQDPGLGLRLIYFSYDVKMKEKGDIPEGYSVSREKKERFSLILESASTNQTSMYLCASSRGTGSNQPQHFGDGTRLSIL.

The chain recombines TRBV29-1 with TRBJ2-1, with unresolved D. The CDR3 contains 12 residues. V was clipped by 4 bases and J by 6 bases, with 10 bases between them. Germline V CDR1 and CDR2: SQVTM, ANQGSEA. This CDR3 is CSVVIYGNEQFF. The CDR3 nucleotides are TGCAGCGTTGTAATTTACGGCAATGAGCAGTTCTTC.

In the case of this clone: The same CDR3 also results from other DNA sequences found in this sample. V usage is TRBV28 and J usage is TRBJ1-5; D is uncertain. The CDR3 loop spans 12 amino acids. The V and J ends lost 4 bases and 3 bases respectively, with 4 bases between them. The germline CDR1 and CDR2 sequences are MDHEN and SYDVKM. This chain's CDR3 is CASSSLNQPQHF. The CDR3 nucleotides are TGTGCCAGCAGTTCCCTCAATCAGCCCCAGCATTTT.

The chain joins TRBV7-9 to TRBJ1-1; 10 bases are a match to TRBD1. The CDR3 is 16 amino acids. CDR1 is SEHNR, CDR2 FQNEAQ, per germline (reference sequence). J was trimmed by 6 bases and V by 5 bases; bases with no gene match: 12. DNA of the CDR3: TGTGCCAGCAGCCCACGACCCGACAGGGGGCTCGCTGAAGCTTTCTTT. Amino acid sequence: CASSPRPDRGLAEAFF.

The chain is built from TRBV2 and TRBJ1-5; unclear D gene. This CDR3 spans 13 amino acids. The germline gives CDR1 SNHLY, CDR2 FYNNEI. The V end lost 6 bases, the J end lost 7 bases, and 13 bases lay between the germline ends. CDR3 protein: CASSQVFAQPQHF. CDR3 nucleotide sequence: TGTGCCAGCAGCCAGGTTTTCGCCCAGCCCCAGCATTTT.

The rearrangement joins TRBV5-3 to TRBJ1-1; 7 positions agree with TRBD1. TRBV5-3 is noted as an ORF with a role that remains uncertain. This CDR3 spans 15 amino acids. Trimming at V came to 4 bases and at J to 3 bases, leaving 9 bases not matched to a gene. As DNA, the CDR3 is TGTGCCAGAAGCACATACAGGGGTAAGGACACTGAAGCTTTCTTT. Protein sequence: CARSTYRGKDTEAFF.

This chain links TRBV7-9 with TRBJ2-5, with D possibly TRBD2 on 6 matching bases. The CDR3 is 16 amino acids. V lost 1 base and J lost 4, with 16 bases in between. In germline, CDR1 is SEHNR, CDR2 FQNEAQ (reference sequence). In DNA, the CDR3 is TGTGCCAGCAGCTTAGGCGGGACGGCCCTTGGAGAGACCCAGTACTTC. This encodes CASSLGGTALGETQYF. Full variable domain (rest looked up from reference TRBV7-9 and TRBJ2-5): DTGVSQNPRHKITKRGQNVTFRCDPISEHNRLYWYRQTLGQGPEFLTYFQNEAQLEKSRLLSDRFSAERPKGSFSTLEIQRTEQGDSAMYLCASSLGGTALGETQYFGPGTRLLVL.

The chain joins TRBV6-5 to TRBJ2-5, with D hard to call. Per germline, CDR1 MNHEY and CDR2 SVGAGI. CDR3 size: 12 residues. Trimming shortened V by 11 bases and J by 7 bases, and 17 bases separated the two germline ends. CDR3 sequence reads: CAGEMEGGTQYF. For the CDR3, the DNA is TGTGCCGGCGAAATGGAAGGCGGGACCCAGTACTTC.

This clone showed up just once. V is TRBV7-9 and J is TRBJ2-3; possibly TRBD2 for D (7 bases). CDR3 size: 15 residues. Trimming removed 3 bases from V and 1 base from J, with 11 bases in between. Germline loops: CDR1 SEHNR, CDR2 FQNEAQ (reference sequence). CDR3 nucleotides: TGTGCCAGCAGCTTGGGCGGGGGCCGCACAGATACGCAGTATTTT. It is translated as CASSLGGGRTDTQYF.

This chain connects TRBV7-2 to TRBJ2-1, with 10 bases lining up with TRBD1. The junction had 8 bases not matched to a gene; V was cut back by 5 bases and J by 4 bases. This CDR3 comprises 16 residues. Germline V CDR1 and CDR2: SGHTA, FQGNSA. CDR3 coding DNA: TGTGCCAGCAGCCCCACTGGGACAGGGGTATACAATGAGCAGTTCTTC. This encodes CASSPTGTGVYNEQFF.

The rearrangement uses TRBV5-4 and TRBJ1-2; tentative D call: TRBD1 (6 bases). CDR1 is SGHNT, CDR2 YYREEE, per germline (reference sequence). This CDR3 region has 14 residues. Trimming took 7 bases from V and 8 from J, leaving 21 bases between them. CDR3 sequence reads: CASRLAGGEGGYTF. As DNA, the CDR3 is TGTGCCAGCCGCCTGGCGGGGGGCGAAGGAGGCTACACCTTC.

The genes are TRBV3-1 (or the pseudogene TRBV3-2) and TRBJ1-5; no clear D gene. The germline CDR1 and CDR2 sequences are LGHDT and YNNKEL (reference sequence). The CDR3 spans 14 residues. V was shortened by 3 bases and J by 0 bases, with 6 bases between the two germline ends. The DNA for the CDR3 is TGTGCCAGCAGCCAGGAGGGTAGCAATCAGCCCCAGCATTTT. This translates into CASSQEGSNQPQHF.